This entry lists 9 T cell receptor beta chains sequenced from one sample in a study of metastatic and nonmetastatic thyroid tumors. MiXCR re-clonotyped the PCR reads for TCRdb. The sample lists some 40,000 clones, approximately 20% seen once, with approximately 20% in the top ten. Patients were all untreated before their thyroid surgery. Sequenced sample: blood. Receptors were obtained from a female donor with papillary thyroid cancer or a benign thyroid nodule (not recorded which). Some clones in this sample may be carry-over from other donors' samples.

This clone has ten or more counts. The chain couples TRBV11-1 to TRBJ2-5, with 7 bases matching TRBD1. There are 16 residues in the CDR3. With V trimmed by 5 bases and J by 1 base, 10 bases remained unmatched. Germline V gives CDR1 SGHAT, CDR2 FQDESV (reference sequence). CDR3 bases: TGTGCCAGCAGCCTCCGGACAGGACCCCTCCAAGAGACCCAGTACTTC. Translated: CASSLRTGPLQETQYF.

The genes are TRBV12-3 or TRBV12-4 and TRBJ2-1; TRBD1 aligns across 10 bases. V trimming: 4 bases; J trimming: 6 bases; junction bases outside the gene matches: 6. The CDR3 loop spans 15 amino acids. CDR3 coding DNA: TGTGCCAGCAGTTGGACAGGGGGTAGATCCAATGAGCAGTTCTTC. This encodes CASSWTGGRSNEQFF.

Ten or more counts support this clone. The CDR3 loop is CASGDSLTAEEKLFF. Here the CDR3 DNA reads TGTGCTAGTGGTGACTCCCTGACAGCGGAGGAAAAACTGTTTTTT. V gene TRBV12-5 combines with J gene TRBJ1-4; D possibly corresponds to TRBD1 (5 bases). Trimming shortened V by 5 bases and J by 8 bases, and 18 bases separated the two germline ends. Germline V gives CDR1 LGHNT, CDR2 FRNRAP. The length of the CDR3 is 15 residues. Using reference TRBV12-5 and TRBJ1-4 for the parts outside the CDR3, the full variable domain is DARVTQTPRHKVTEMGQEVTMRCQPILGHNTVFWYRQTMMQGLELLAYFRNRAPLDDSGMPKDRFSAEMPDATLATLKIQPSEPRDSAVYFCASGDSLTAEEKLFFGSGTQLSVL.

There are many counts of this clone. The V gene is TRBV7-2, the J gene TRBJ2-3; D is unclear. Germline CDR1 SGHTA, CDR2 FQGNSA. Trimming took off 4 bases at V and 6 bases at J, with 5 bases between the two ends. The CDR3 is 11 residues long. CDR3 in DNA: TGTGCCAGCAGCTCCCTGGATACGCAGTATTTT. Protein product: CASSSLDTQYF. The entire variable domain, with the rest obtained from reference TRBV7-2 and TRBJ2-3, is as follows: GAGVSQSPSNKVTEKGKDVELRCDPISGHTALYWYRQSLGQGLEFLIYFQGNSAPDKSGLPSDRFSAERTGGSVSTLTIQRTQQEDSAVYLCASSSLDTQYFGPGTRLTVL.

There are many counts of this clone. The chain is built from TRBV5-1 and TRBJ2-1, with 14 bases identical to TRBD2. The germline V gene encodes CDR1 SGHRS and CDR2 YFSETQ. With V trimmed by 3 bases and J by 1 base, 3 bases remained unmatched. The CDR3 has 17 residues. CDR3 DNA: TGCGCCAGCAGCTGGACTAGCGGGAGGTTTTCCTACAATGAGCAGTTCTTC. Translated: CASSWTSGRFSYNEQFF.

This clone was found many times. The V and J genes are TRBV7-2 and TRBJ2-5; TRBD1 is a possible D gene (5 bases). V lost 1 base to trimming and J lost 7 bases, with 13 bases between them. This CDR3 spans 14 amino acids. The V gene's germline CDR1 is SGHTA and CDR2 FQGNSA. CDR3 protein: CASSLGQRWWTQYF. The CDR3 DNA is TGTGCCAGCAGCTTAGGACAGCGTTGGTGGACCCAGTACTTC.

In its sample, this clone was seen many times. The chain combines TRBV28 with TRBJ2-7; 8 nucleotides align to TRBD1. Germline-derived CDR1 and CDR2 are MDHEN and SYDVKM. Germline trimming cut 5 bases from V and 6 bases from J; bases unmatched to any gene: 9. The CDR3 has 14 residues. The CDR3 nucleotides are TGTGCCAGCAGTCCCCCCGGACAGGGTTCCGAGCAGTACTTC. Translating it yields CASSPPGQGSEQYF.

A word on this clone: The junction differs from germline at one of its ends, possibly a read error. This chain connects TRBV27 to TRBJ2-7; D is uncertain. CDR1 and CDR2 (germline): MNHEY, SMNVEV (reference sequence). The CDR3 has 14 residues. Written as DNA, the CDR3 is TGTGCCAGCAGTTCGGTAGATTTTTCCTACGAGCACTACTTC. It codes for CASSSVDFSYEHYF.

This clone was seen many times. The V call is TRBV20-1, the J call TRBJ1-5; the match to TRBD1 covers 8 bases. Germline loops: CDR1 DFQATT, CDR2 SNEGSKA (reference sequence). The V and J ends lost 6 bases and 9 bases, in that order; junction bases with no gene match: 16. The CDR3 has 15 amino acids. The CDR3 spells CSAPTGQGLRGPQHF. CDR3 nucleotides: TGCAGTGCCCCTACTGGACAGGGCCTTAGGGGGCCCCAGCATTTT.